These 25 T cell receptor beta chains came from one sample sequenced in a study of shared clonotypes between healthy human individuals (dated by TCRdb to 2019 to 2021). Receptor amplification or capture employed the immunoSEQ multiplex PCR assay. TCRdb stores this immuneACCESS table with in-frame sequences only. Part of the clones is absent; in the studies checked, under half of the shortfall reflects unresolved V genes, and no reason is known for the rest. This sample gives fewer than 1.8 million clones in total; approximately 98.5% of them show up just once. Approximately 0.38% of the sample goes to the ten largest clones. Source material: naive CD4+ T cells sorted from blood. Explained via the paper, the cell subset or site label denotes: CD45RA+ positively selected. The receptor set was obtained from a man in his thirties or forties in good health.

The chain recombines TRBV5-1 with TRBJ2-7, with D unclear. Trimming shortened V by 0 bases and J by 6 bases, and 13 bases separated the two germline ends. The V gene's germline CDR1 is SGHRS and CDR2 YFSETQ. This CDR3 has 14 residues. The CDR3: CASSLVTSLGEQYF. CDR3 bases: TGCGCCAGCAGCTTGGTGACCAGCTTGGGCGAGCAGTACTTC.

The chain carries TRBV27 and TRBJ2-7; 7 bases fit TRBD1. Germline-derived CDR1 and CDR2 are MNHEY and SMNVEV (reference sequence). This CDR3 spans 16 amino acids. J gave up 0 bases and V 4 bases, and 9 bases lay outside the gene matches. The CDR3 spells CASSSPDRKSSYEQYF. CDR3 sequence (DNA): TGTGCCAGCAGTTCGCCGGACAGGAAAAGCTCCTACGAGCAGTACTTC.

The chain couples TRBV9 to TRBJ2-2; D gene unclear. V shed 1 base and J shed 0 bases, with 7 bases lying between them. Germline CDR1 reads SGDLS; CDR2 reads YYNGEE. CDR3 size: 15 residues. CDR3: CASSVSLPNTGELFF. The CDR3 DNA sequence: TGTGCCAGCAGCGTAAGTCTACCGAACACCGGGGAGCTGTTTTTT.

The V call is TRBV6-6, the J call TRBJ2-3; the match to TRBD1 covers 9 bases. V trimming: 5 bases; J trimming: 2 bases; junction bases outside the gene matches: 5. Germline assignment: CDR1 MNHNY and CDR2 SVGAGI (reference sequence). The CDR3 is 15 amino acids. CDR3: CASSPGTGITDTQYF. The CDR3 nucleotides read TGTGCCAGCAGTCCCGGGACAGGGATCACAGATACGCAGTATTTT.

The chain carries TRBV4-1 and TRBJ2-1; 9 bases match TRBD1. CDR3 length: 19 amino acids. Germline V lookup: CDR1 MGHRA, CDR2 YSYEKL. Trimming cost V 0 bases and J 3 bases; bases outside gene matches: 12. CDR3 DNA sequence: TGCGCCAGCAGCCAAGATCCGGGGGACAGGGTATCGAACTACAATGAGCAGTTCTTC. Translating it yields CASSQDPGDRVSNYNEQFF.

The rearrangement links TRBV10-3 to TRBJ1-5, with D perhaps TRBD1 (6 bases). Germline V gene data show CDR1 as ENHRY and CDR2 as SYGVKD. The CDR3 extends over 15 amino acids. Trimming removed 2 bases at V and 2 bases at J, with 10 bases between. The CDR3 nucleotides are TGTGCCATCAGTGAGGAAGGGGGTGGCAATCAGCCCCAGCATTTT. This sequence encodes CAISEEGGGNQPQHF.

This sequence joins TRBV2 and TRBJ1-1; 9 positions match TRBD1. Looked up from germline, CDR1 is SNHLY and CDR2 is FYNNEI. The CDR3 is made up of 13 amino acids. Trimming took 7 bases from V and 3 from J; bases not matched to a gene: 3. Written as DNA, the CDR3 is TGTGCCAGCAATGGACAGGGGTACACTGAAGCTTTCTTT. Translating gives CASNGQGYTEAFF.

The chain is built from TRBV18 and TRBJ2-6, with D perhaps TRBD2 (5 bases). Trimming removed 3 bases at V and 4 bases at J, with 10 bases between. The CDR3 is 15 amino acids. Germline V gives CDR1 KGHSH, CDR2 LQKENI. CDR3 sequence reads: CASSPEGNGANVLTF. CDR3 in DNA: TGTGCCAGCTCACCCGAGGGTAACGGGGCCAACGTCCTGACTTTC.

The chain recombines TRBV4-3 with TRBJ2-5; TRBD1 agrees at 9 bases. The V gene end was trimmed by 4 bases and the J gene end by 9 bases; junction bases not matched to a gene: 9. The V gene's germline CDR1 is LGHNA and CDR2 YSLEER. This CDR3 is built from 14 residues. CDR3 DNA: TGCGCCAGCAGCCGGGACAGGGCCATTGATGCCCAGTACTTC. It codes for CASSRDRAIDAQYF.

This chain uses TRBV7-2 with TRBJ1-1; D might be TRBD1 (5 bases). Germline loops: CDR1 SGHTA, CDR2 FQGNSA. This CDR3 spans 14 amino acids. Trimming removed 3 bases at V and 1 base at J, with 9 bases between. CDR3 DNA sequence: TGTGCCAGCAGCTTTATCGACAGGAACACTGAAGCTTTCTTT. As protein: CASSFIDRNTEAFF.

The V and J genes are TRBV2 and TRBJ1-5; D call uncertain. Germline V gene sequence: CDR1 SNHLY, CDR2 FYNNEI. CDR3 length: 15 amino acids. Trimming shortened V by 2 bases and J by 3 bases, and 11 bases separated the two germline ends. The CDR3 nucleotides read TGTGCCAGCAGTGAATCTAGTCCGGCCAATCAGCCCCAGCATTTT. Its protein is CASSESSPANQPQHF.

The J gene is TRBJ2-5, the V gene TRBV4-3; D is uncertain. The CDR3 extends over 15 amino acids. V was cut by 2 bases and J by 4 bases, with 14 bases left in between. Germline CDR1 is LGHNA and CDR2 is YSLEER. The CDR3 DNA follows: TGCGCCAGCAGCCAAAAAGAGTGGGTGGGAGAGACCCAGTACTTC. Its protein product is CASSQKEWVGETQYF.

The chain joins TRBV27 to TRBJ2-3, with a possible D match to TRBD1 (6 bases). Per germline, CDR1 MNHEY and CDR2 SMNVEV (reference sequence). Trimming removed 3 bases from V and 2 bases from J, with 12 bases in between. There are 15 residues in the CDR3. The DNA of the CDR3 is TGTGCCAGCAGTTTCGGACAGATCCTCACAGATACGCAGTATTTT. The encoded protein is CASSFGQILTDTQYF.

This clone came up once. The rearrangement links TRBV5-5 to TRBJ2-3; the D is unclear. The V gene lost 3 bases and the J gene lost 2 bases, with 13 bases spanning the gap. The CDR3 spans 15 residues. Germline V gene lookup returns CDR1 SGHKS and CDR2 YYEKEE (reference sequence). The CDR3: CASSSSLRPTDTQYF. In DNA, the CDR3 is TGTGCCAGCAGCTCCTCTTTGCGGCCCACAGATACGCAGTATTTT. The full variable domain, its missing parts supplied by reference TRBV5-5 and TRBJ2-3, is DAGVTQSPTHLIKTRGQQVTLRCSPISGHKSVSWYQQVLGQGPQFIFQYYEKEERGRGNFPDRFSARQFPNYSSELNVNALLLGDSALYLCASSSSLRPTDTQYFGPGTRLTVL.

As to this clone: The sample has other DNA sequences that encode this CDR3 too. The V gene is TRBV5-1, the J gene TRBJ2-2; no clear D gene. The CDR3 spans 13 residues. CDR1 and CDR2 from the germline V gene are SGHRS and YFSETQ. V shed 4 bases and J shed 3 bases, with 7 bases lying between them. The CDR3, as DNA: TGCGCCAGCAGCCTTGCGGACACCGGGGAGCTGTTTTTT. Translation: CASSLADTGELFF. The full variable domain, in which reference TRBV5-1 and TRBJ2-2 provide the parts outside the CDR3, is KAGVTQTPRYLIKTRGQQVTLSCSPISGHRSVSWYQQTPGQGLQFLFEYFSETQRNKGNFPGRFSGRQFSNSRSEMNVSTLELGDSALYLCASSLADTGELFFGEGSRLTVL.

The chain couples TRBV6-4 to TRBJ2-3, with D possibly being TRBD2 (6 bases). The length of the CDR3 is 19 residues. CDR1 MRHNA and CDR2 SNTAGT come from the germline V gene. The V and J ends lost 0 bases and 2 bases respectively, with 21 bases between them. CDR3 amino acids: CASSDSIVGGGTLTDTQYF. CDR3 nucleotide sequence: TGTGCCAGCAGTGACTCGATTGTTGGGGGAGGTACTCTCACAGATACGCAGTATTTT.

This clone has just one count. The V call is TRBV7-9, the J call TRBJ2-3; no reliable D call. This CDR3 is 15 amino acids long. Trimming cost V 1 base and J 6 bases, with 14 bases left between them. From germline, CDR1 is SEHNR and CDR2 FQNEAQ (reference sequence). CDR3 protein: CASSLGRTNGDTQYF. Here the CDR3 DNA reads TGTGCCAGCAGCTTAGGACGAACAAATGGGGATACGCAGTATTTT.

V and J are TRBV14 and TRBJ2-1; 9 nucleotides agree with TRBD2. The V and J ends lost 0 bases and 4 bases, in that order; junction bases with no gene match: 10. Germline assignment: CDR1 SGHDN and CDR2 FVKESK. This CDR3 comprises 18 residues. For the CDR3, the DNA is TGTGCCAGCAGCCAAGATACTAGCGGGTTCCGACAGTACAATGAGCAGTTCTTC. This encodes CASSQDTSGFRQYNEQFF.

This chain uses TRBV28 with TRBJ2-4; possibly TRBD1 or TRBD2 for D (6 bases each). This CDR3 comprises 12 residues. Germline CDR1 and CDR2: MDHEN and SYDVKM. V lost 5 bases and J lost 6, with 8 bases in between. In DNA form, the CDR3 reads TGTGCCAGCAGTAGGGGGGTAAACATTCAGTACTTC. Its protein product is CASSRGVNIQYF. Based on the CDR3 plus reference TRBV28 and TRBJ2-4, the full variable domain is DVKVTQSSRYLVKRTGEKVFLECVQDMDHENMFWYRQDPGLGLRLIYFSYDVKMKEKGDIPEGYSVSREKKERFSLILESASTNQTSMYLCASSRGVNIQYFGAGTRLSVL.

The CDR3: CASSHLAQFYEQYF. In nucleotides, the CDR3 is TGTGCCAGCAGCCATTTGGCGCAGTTTTACGAGCAGTACTTC. This chain uses TRBV11-2 with TRBJ2-7; D unclear. The CDR3 runs to 14 residues. V was pared by 5 bases and J by 4 bases, with 15 bases between. Germline CDR1 reads SGHAT; CDR2 reads FQNNGV.

V and J are TRBV11-2 and TRBJ1-3; D gene ambiguous. This CDR3 is built from 13 residues. V shed 8 bases and J shed 0 bases, with 8 bases lying between them. Germline values: CDR1 SGHAT, CDR2 FQNNGV. Written as DNA, the CDR3 is TGTGCCAGCCTTCCGAGCTCTGGAAACACCATATATTTT. It specifies CASLPSSGNTIYF.

This clone came up a few times. The sample carries other DNA sequences with the same CDR3. V and J are TRBV5-1 and TRBJ2-5; TRBD1 matches 7 bases. The germline V gene has CDR1 SGHRS and CDR2 YFSETQ. The length of the CDR3 is 13 residues. J was trimmed by 2 bases and V by 3 bases; bases with no gene match: 1. CDR3 in DNA: TGCGCCAGCAGCTGGGACAGTCAAGAGACCCAGTACTTC. Its protein is CASSWDSQETQYF.

On this clone itself: This sample includes further DNA sequences coding for the same CDR3. The chain has TRBV5-4 and TRBJ2-3; D possibly uses TRBD1 or TRBD2 (5 bases each). CDR1 and CDR2 (germline): SGHNT, YYREEE (reference sequence). This CDR3 spans 15 amino acids. The germline V and J ends were trimmed by 0 bases and 0 bases, with 8 bases remaining between them. The CDR3 spells CASSLAGASTDTQYF. Written as DNA, the CDR3 is TGTGCCAGCAGCTTGGCCGGGGCTAGCACAGATACGCAGTATTTT.

About this clone: Other DNA sequences within the sample encode an identical CDR3. The V gene is TRBV9, the J gene TRBJ2-5; perhaps D is TRBD1 or TRBD2 (5 bases each). Trimming left V 2 bases short and J 2 bases short, with 7 bases between. This CDR3 spans 13 amino acids. Germline V gene lookup returns CDR1 SGDLS and CDR2 YYNGEE. This CDR3 is CASSVGTQETQYF. In nucleotides, the CDR3 is TGTGCCAGCAGCGTCGGGACGCAAGAGACCCAGTACTTC.

The chain uses TRBV4-2 and TRBJ1-5; D perhaps matches TRBD1 (5 bases). The CDR3 length is 14 residues. Germline V gene sequence: CDR1 LGHNA, CDR2 YNFKEQ. The ends were cut back, 1 base at V and 5 bases at J, with 9 bases in the middle. The CDR3 DNA reads as TGTGCCAGCAGCCAAGGTCAGGGAGATCAGCCCCAGCATTTT. Its protein is CASSQGQGDQPQHF.